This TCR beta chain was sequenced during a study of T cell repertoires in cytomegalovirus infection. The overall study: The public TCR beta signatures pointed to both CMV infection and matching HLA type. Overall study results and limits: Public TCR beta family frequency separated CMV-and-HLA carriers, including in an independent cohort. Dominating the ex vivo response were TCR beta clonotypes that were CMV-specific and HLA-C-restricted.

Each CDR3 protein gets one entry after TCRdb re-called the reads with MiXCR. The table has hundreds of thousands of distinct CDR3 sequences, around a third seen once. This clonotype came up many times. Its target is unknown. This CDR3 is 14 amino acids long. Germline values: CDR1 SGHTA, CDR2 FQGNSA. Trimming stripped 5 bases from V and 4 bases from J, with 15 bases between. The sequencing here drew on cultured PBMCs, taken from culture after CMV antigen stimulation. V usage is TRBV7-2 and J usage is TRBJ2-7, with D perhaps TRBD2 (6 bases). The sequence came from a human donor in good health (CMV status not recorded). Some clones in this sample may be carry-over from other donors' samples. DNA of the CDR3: TGTGCCAGCAGCCGGTCAGCGGGTACTTACGAGCAGTACTTC. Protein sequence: CASSRSAGTYEQYF. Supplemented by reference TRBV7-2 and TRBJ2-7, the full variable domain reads GAGVSQSPSNKVTEKGKDVELRCDPISGHTALYWYRQSLGQGLEFLIYFQGNSAPDKSGLPSDRFSAERTGGSVSTLTIQRTQQEDSAVYLCASSRSAGTYEQYFGPGTRLTVT.